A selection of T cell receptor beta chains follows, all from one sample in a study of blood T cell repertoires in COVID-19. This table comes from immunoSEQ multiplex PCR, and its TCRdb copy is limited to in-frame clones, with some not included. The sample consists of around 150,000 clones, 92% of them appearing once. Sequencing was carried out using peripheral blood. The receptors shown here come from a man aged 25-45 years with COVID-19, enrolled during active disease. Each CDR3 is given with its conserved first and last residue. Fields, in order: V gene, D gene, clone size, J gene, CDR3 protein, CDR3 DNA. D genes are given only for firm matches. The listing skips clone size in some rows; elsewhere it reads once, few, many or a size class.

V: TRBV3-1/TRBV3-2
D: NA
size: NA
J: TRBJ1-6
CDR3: CASSYRNSPLHF
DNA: TGTGCCAGCAGCTATCGTAATTCACCCCTCCACTTT

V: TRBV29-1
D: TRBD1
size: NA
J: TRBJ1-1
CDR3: CSVRGMRGPNTEAFF
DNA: TGCAGCGTCAGAGGTATGAGGGGGCCGAACACTGAAGCTTTCTTT

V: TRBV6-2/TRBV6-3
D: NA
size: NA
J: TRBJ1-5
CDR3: CASSGTYSNQPQHF
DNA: TGTGCCAGCAGTGGGACATATAGCAATCAGCCCCAGCATTTT

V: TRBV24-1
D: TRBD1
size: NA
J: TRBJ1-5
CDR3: CATSDPDRGICNQPQHF
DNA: TGTGCCACCAGTGATCCGGACAGGGGGATATGCAATCAGCCCCAGCATTTT

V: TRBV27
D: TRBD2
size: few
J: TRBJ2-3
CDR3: CASSSLTSGGATDTQYF
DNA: TGTGCCAGCAGTTCCTTGACTAGCGGGGGGGCCACAGATACGCAGTATTTT

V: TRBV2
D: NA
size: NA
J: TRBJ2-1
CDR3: CASKNLNRDEQFF
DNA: TGTGCCAGCAAGAACCTAAACAGGGATGAGCAGTTCTTC

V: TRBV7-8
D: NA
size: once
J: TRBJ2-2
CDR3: CASSLQRGSNTGELFF
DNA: TGTGCCAGCAGCTTACAACGGGGGAGTAACACCGGGGAGCTGTTTTTT

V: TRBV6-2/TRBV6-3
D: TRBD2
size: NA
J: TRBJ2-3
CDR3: CASSYTLAGGADTQYF
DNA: TGTGCCAGCAGTTATACCTTAGCGGGAGGAGCAGATACGCAGTATTTT

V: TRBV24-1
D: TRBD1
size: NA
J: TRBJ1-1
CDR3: CATRGTENTEAFF
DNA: TGTGCCACCAGGGGGACAGAGAACACTGAAGCTTTCTTT

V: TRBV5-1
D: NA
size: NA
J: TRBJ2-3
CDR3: CASSLELLASTDTQYF
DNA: TGCGCCAGCAGCTTGGAACTCCTCGCTAGCACAGATACGCAGTATTTT

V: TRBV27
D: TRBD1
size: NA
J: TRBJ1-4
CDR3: CASRFSPPGQGNEKLFF
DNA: TGTGCCAGCAGATTTTCACCACCGGGACAGGGCAATGAAAAACTGTTTTTT

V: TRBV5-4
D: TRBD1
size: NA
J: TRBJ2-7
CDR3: CAIRLRDREMNEQYF
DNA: TGTGCCATCAGACTCCGGGACAGGGAGATGAACGAGCAGTACTTC

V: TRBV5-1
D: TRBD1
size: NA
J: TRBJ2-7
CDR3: CASSRDREQTYEQYF
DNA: TGCGCCAGCAGCCGGGACAGGGAACAGACCTACGAGCAGTACTTC

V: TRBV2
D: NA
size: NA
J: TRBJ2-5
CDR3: CASMVGHLARYQETQYF
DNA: TGTGCCAGCATGGTGGGACATCTGGCCCGGTACCAAGAGACCCAGTACTTC

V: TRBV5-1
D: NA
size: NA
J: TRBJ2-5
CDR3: CASSGNRKETQYF
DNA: TGCGCCAGCAGCGGAAACAGGAAAGAGACCCAGTACTTC

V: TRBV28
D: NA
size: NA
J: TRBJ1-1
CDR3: CASSFVGAAGTEAFF
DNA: TGTGCCAGCAGTTTCGTGGGGGCTGCGGGCACTGAAGCTTTCTTT

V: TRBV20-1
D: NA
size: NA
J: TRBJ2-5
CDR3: CSAQQETQYF
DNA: TGCAGTGCTCAACAAGAGACCCAGTACTTC

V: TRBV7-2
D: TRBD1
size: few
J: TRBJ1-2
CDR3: CASSLAPRDRGLYGYTF
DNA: TGTGCCAGCAGCTTAGCGCCTCGGGACAGGGGGCTGTATGGCTACACCTTC

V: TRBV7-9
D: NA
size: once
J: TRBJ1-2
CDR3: CASSQINYGYTF
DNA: TGTGCCAGCAGCCAAATCAATTATGGCTACACCTTC

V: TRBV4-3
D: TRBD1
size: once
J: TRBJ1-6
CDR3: CASSQDPNRDRVNSPLHF
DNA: TGCGCCAGCAGCCAAGACCCGAACCGGGACAGGGTTAATTCACCCCTCCACTTT

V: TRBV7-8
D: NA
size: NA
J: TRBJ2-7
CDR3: CASSLWLPGSYEQYF
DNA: TGTGCCAGCAGCTTATGGCTTCCGGGCTCCTACGAGCAGTACTTC

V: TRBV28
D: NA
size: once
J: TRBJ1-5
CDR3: CASSLLDYSNQPQHF
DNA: TGTGCCAGCAGTTTGCTAGATTATAGCAATCAGCCCCAGCATTTT

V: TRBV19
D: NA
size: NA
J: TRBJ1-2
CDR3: CASSFSTSNYGYTF
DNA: TGTGCCAGTAGTTTTTCGACAAGCAACTATGGCTACACCTTC

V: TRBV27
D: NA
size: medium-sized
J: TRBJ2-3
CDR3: CASSLRSGGDTQYF
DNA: TGTGCCAGCAGTCTCCGGTCGGGCGGGGATACGCAGTATTTT

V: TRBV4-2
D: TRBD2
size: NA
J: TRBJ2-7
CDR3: CASSRTLAGGSYEQYF
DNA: TGTGCCAGCAGCCGGACCCTAGCGGGAGGGAGTTACGAGCAGTACTTC

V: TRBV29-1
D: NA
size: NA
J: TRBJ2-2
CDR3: CSAQGNTGELFF
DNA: TGCAGCGCCCAGGGGAACACCGGGGAGCTGTTTTTT

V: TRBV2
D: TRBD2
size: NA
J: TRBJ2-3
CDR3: CASSEGRLAGARTDTQYF
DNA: TGTGCCAGCAGTGAAGGTCGGCTAGCGGGGGCCCGGACAGATACGCAGTATTTT

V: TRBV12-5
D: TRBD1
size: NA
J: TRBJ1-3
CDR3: CASGLGWDSQSSGNTIYF
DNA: TGTGCTAGTGGTTTGGGATGGGACAGTCAGTCCTCTGGAAACACCATATATTTT

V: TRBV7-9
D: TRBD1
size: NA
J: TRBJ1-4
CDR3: CASSLTGVPNEKLFF
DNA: TGTGCCAGCAGCTTAACAGGGGTCCCTAATGAAAAACTGTTTTTT

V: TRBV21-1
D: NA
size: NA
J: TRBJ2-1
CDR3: CASSKLPLHLSNEQFF
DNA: TGTGCCAGCAGCAAACTGCCGTTACATCTTTCCAATGAGCAGTTCTTC

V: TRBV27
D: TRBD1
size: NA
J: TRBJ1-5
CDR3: CASSLRQGFNQPQHF
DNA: TGTGCCAGCAGTTTACGACAGGGATTCAATCAGCCCCAGCATTTT

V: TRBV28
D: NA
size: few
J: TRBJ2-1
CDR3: CASIRGTYNEQFF
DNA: TGTGCCAGCATCCGCGGAACCTACAATGAGCAGTTCTTC

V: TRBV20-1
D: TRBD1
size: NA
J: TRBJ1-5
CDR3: CSVSRDRGSNQPQHF
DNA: TGCAGTGTTAGTCGGGACAGGGGCTCCAATCAGCCCCAGCATTTT

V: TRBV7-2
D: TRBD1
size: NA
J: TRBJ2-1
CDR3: CASSSEGAWTTTFF
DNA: TGTGCCAGCAGCTCCGAGGGGGCCTGGACCACGACGTTCTTC

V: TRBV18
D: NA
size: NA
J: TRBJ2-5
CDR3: CASSAGRKETQYF
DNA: TGTGCCAGCTCGGCAGGGAGGAAAGAGACCCAGTACTTC

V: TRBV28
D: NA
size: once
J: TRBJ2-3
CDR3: CASSLGRVSTDTQYF
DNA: TGTGCCAGCAGTTTAGGTCGGGTTAGCACAGATACGCAGTATTTT

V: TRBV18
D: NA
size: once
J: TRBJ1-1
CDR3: CASSLDGNTEAFF
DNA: TGTGCCAGCTCCCTAGATGGGAACACTGAAGCTTTCTTT

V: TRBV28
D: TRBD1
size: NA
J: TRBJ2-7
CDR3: CASSSGQGPYEQYF
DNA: TGTGCCAGCAGTTCTGGACAGGGCCCCTACGAGCAGTACTTC

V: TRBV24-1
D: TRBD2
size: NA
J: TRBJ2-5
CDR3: CATGERAGAWETQYF
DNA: TGTGCCACCGGAGAGCGCGCGGGAGCGTGGGAGACCCAGTACTTC

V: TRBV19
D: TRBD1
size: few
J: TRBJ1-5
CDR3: CASSPIGTGSFQPQHF
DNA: TGTGCCAGTAGTCCCATCGGGACAGGGAGTTTTCAGCCCCAGCATTTT

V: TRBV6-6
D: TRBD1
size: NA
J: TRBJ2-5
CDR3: CASRPGGLKETQYF
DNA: TGTGCCAGCAGGCCAGGGGGCTTAAAAGAGACCCAGTACTTC